The 2 T cell receptor beta chains below were found in one sample sequenced in a study of identical twins. Using its own MiXCR run on the 5' RACE reads, TCRdb lists one record per CDR3 protein. The sample records roughly 350,000 distinct CDR3 sequences, 8.5% to 10% being singletons. The sequenced sample was naive T cells sorted from blood. The receptors were gathered from a woman aged 45-60 years in good health.

This clonotype occurred many times. The chain joins TRBV12-3 or TRBV12-4 to TRBJ2-7, with TRBD1 matching 7 bases. V gave up 7 bases and J gave up 4 bases; unmatched junction bases: 10. The CDR3 has 14 amino acids. CDR3 in amino acids: CASTTRDRDYEQYF. The CDR3 DNA follows: TGTGCCAGCACCACCCGGGACAGAGATTACGAGCAGTACTTC.

The table lists this clonotype with many counts. The V gene is TRBV14, the J gene TRBJ2-1; D gene unclear. Germline CDR1 reads SGHDN; CDR2 reads FVKESK. Trimming took 3 bases from V and 6 from J, leaving 18 bases between them. CDR3 length: 16 amino acids. The chain's CDR3 is CASSHVPMGWGNEQFF. CDR3 DNA: TGTGCCAGCAGCCACGTCCCGATGGGATGGGGCAATGAGCAGTTCTTC.